The clone carrying this TCR beta chain was seen a single time. The record originates from a study of blood T cell repertoires in COVID-19. Trimming removed 5 bases from V and 4 bases from J, with 17 bases in between. Per germline, CDR1 SGHAT and CDR2 FQNNGV. This CDR3 contains 15 residues. Profiling relied on immunoSEQ multiplex PCR, and the TCRdb table lists in-frame clones only, not all of them. The sample gives around 70,000 clones, roughly 91% of which show up once; around 9.9% is in the top ten. This chain links TRBV11-2 with TRBJ1-1; D remains ambiguous. This clonotype was obtained from a woman aged 18-35 years with acute or convalescent COVID-19. The sample consisted of peripheral blood. The CDR3 loop is CASSPQTGIGTEAFF. CDR3 nucleotides: TGTGCCAGCAGCCCCCAGACGGGAATAGGCACTGAAGCTTTCTTT.